Described below is a single TCR beta chain sequence and its context. The antigen is not known. Germline CDR1 SQVTM, CDR2 ANQGSEA. This CDR3 comprises 14 residues. This record belongs to a study of human T cells and chemical hapten exposure. Study summary: Diagnoses of alopecia areata, totalis or universalis occurred in mostly female patients. Overall study results and limits: Among expanded TCRs, significantly more large CDR3 similarity clusters formed than among controls.

Time point described: pre-sensitization, week 0. Documented treatment: therapeutic diphenylcyclopropenone sensitization with weekly scalp DPC. Blood collection happened ahead of applying each patch test. Sequencing started from total RNA isolated from unfractionated whole blood. Each CDR3 protein is one row after TCRdb ran MiXCR on the RACE reads. The sample includes tens of thousands of distinct CDR3 sequences, 14% of them seen just once. The TCR was taken from a woman in her fifties or sixties with alopecia areata. Some clones in this sample may be carry-over from other donors' samples. The specimen comprised whole blood, sampled in connection with sensitization to the hapten diphenylcyclopropenone (DPC). J is TRBJ2-3 and V is TRBV29-1; 9 bases are shared with TRBD2. The CDR3 loop is CNRPLAGEGDTQYF. The DNA for the CDR3 is TGCAACCGCCCTTTAGCGGGAGAGGGAGATACGCAGTATTTT.